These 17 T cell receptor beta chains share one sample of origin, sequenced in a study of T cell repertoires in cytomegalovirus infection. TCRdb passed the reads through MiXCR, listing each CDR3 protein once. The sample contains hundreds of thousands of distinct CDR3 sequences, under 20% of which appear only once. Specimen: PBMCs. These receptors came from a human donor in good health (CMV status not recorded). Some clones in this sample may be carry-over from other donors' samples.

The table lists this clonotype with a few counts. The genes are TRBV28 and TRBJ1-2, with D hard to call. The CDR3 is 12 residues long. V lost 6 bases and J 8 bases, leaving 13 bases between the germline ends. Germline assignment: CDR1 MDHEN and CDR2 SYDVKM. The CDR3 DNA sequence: TGTGCCAGCAGATTGCTCCAGGAGGGCTACACCTTC. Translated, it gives CASRLLQEGYTF.

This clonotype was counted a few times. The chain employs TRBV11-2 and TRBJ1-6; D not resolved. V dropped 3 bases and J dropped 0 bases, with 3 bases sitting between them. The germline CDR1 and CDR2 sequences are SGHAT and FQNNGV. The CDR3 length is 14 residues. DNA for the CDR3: TGTGCCAGCAGCTTGACCTCCTATAATTCACCCCTCCACTTT. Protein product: CASSLTSYNSPLHF. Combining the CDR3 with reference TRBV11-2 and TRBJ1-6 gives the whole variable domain EAGVAQSPRYKIIEKRQSVAFWCNPISGHATLYWYQQILGQGPKLLIQFQNNGVVDDSQLPKDRFSAERLKGVDSTLKIQPAKLEDSAVYLCASSLTSYNSPLHFGNGTRLTVT.

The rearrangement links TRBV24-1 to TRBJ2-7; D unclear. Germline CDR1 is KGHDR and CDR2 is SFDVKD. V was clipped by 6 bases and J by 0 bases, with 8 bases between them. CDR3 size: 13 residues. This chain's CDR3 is CATSTASSYEQYF. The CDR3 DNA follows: TGTGCCACCAGTACAGCGAGCTCCTACGAGCAGTACTTC.

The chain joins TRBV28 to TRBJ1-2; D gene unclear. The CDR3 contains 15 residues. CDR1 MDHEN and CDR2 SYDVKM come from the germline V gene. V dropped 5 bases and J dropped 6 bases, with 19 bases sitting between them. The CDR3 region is CASSPGGTQLHGYTF. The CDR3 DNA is TGTGCCAGCAGTCCCGGCGGCACCCAGCTCCATGGCTACACCTTC.

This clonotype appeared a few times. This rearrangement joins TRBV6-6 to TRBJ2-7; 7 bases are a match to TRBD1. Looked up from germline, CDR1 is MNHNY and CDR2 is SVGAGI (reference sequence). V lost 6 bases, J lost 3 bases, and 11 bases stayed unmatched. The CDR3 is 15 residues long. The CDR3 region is CASRDLETGIYEQYF. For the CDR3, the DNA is TGTGCCAGCAGAGACTTAGAGACAGGGATCTACGAGCAGTACTTC.

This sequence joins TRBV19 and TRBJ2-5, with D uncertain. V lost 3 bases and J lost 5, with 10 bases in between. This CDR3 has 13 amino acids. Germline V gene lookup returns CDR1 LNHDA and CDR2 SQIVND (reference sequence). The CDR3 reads CASSIVDTETQYF. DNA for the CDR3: TGTGCCAGTAGTATTGTAGATACCGAGACCCAGTACTTC. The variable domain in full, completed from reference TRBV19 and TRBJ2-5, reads DGGITQSPKYLFRKEGQNVTLSCEQNLNHDAMYWYRQDPGQGLRLIYYSQIVNDFQKGDIAEGYSVSREKKESFPLTVTSAQKNPTAFYLCASSIVDTETQYFGPGTRLLVL.

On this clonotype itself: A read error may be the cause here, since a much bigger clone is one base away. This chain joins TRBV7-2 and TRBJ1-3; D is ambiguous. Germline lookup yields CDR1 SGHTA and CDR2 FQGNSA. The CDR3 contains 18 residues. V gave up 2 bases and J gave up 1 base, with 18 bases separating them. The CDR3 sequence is CASSLLMSGARSGNTIYF. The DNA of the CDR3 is TGTGCCAGCAGCTTATTAATGTCGGGCGCTCGGTCTGGAAACACCATATATTTT.

The CDR3 sequence is CASSPIQPNSPLHF. CDR3 in DNA: TGTGCCAGCAGCCCTATCCAGCCGAATTCACCCCTCCACTTT. The V and J genes are TRBV5-5 and TRBJ1-6; unclear D gene. The CDR3 is 14 residues long. Trimming removed 4 bases at V and 7 bases at J, with 12 bases between. The germline V gene encodes CDR1 SGHKS and CDR2 YYEKEE (reference sequence).

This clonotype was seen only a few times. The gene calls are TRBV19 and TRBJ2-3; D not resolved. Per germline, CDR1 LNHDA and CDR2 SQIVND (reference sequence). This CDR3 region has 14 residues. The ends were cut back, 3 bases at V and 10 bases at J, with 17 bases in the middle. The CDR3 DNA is TGTGCCAGTAGTATTTCCCCTAAGGTGGGATCGCAGTATTTT. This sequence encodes CASSISPKVGSQYF.

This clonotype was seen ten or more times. CDR3: CASSSYGTDPYEQYF. CDR3 in DNA: TGTGCCAGCAGCTCATACGGGACGGACCCCTACGAGCAGTACTTC. The chain recombines TRBV7-3 with TRBJ2-7, with D possibly being TRBD1 or TRBD2 (5 bases each). There are 15 residues in the CDR3. Trimming left V 4 bases short and J 2 bases short, with 15 bases between. Germline CDR1 and CDR2: SGHTA and FQGTGA.

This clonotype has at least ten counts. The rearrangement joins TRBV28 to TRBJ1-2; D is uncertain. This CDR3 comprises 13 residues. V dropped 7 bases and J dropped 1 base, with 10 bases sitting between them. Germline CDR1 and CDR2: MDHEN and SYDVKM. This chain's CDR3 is CASTEPSNYGYTF. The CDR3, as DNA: TGTGCCAGCACAGAGCCGAGTAACTATGGCTACACCTTC.

CDR3 nucleotides: TGTGCCAGTAGTATCTCCCTGCGAGGAGGCAACTATGGCTACACCTTC. Translated, it gives CASSISLRGGNYGYTF. The V and J genes are TRBV19 and TRBJ1-2; D is ambiguous. The germline V gene has CDR1 LNHDA and CDR2 SQIVND (reference sequence). The CDR3 has 16 amino acids. With 3 bases removed from V and 2 bases from J, the gap between germline ends came to 16 bases.

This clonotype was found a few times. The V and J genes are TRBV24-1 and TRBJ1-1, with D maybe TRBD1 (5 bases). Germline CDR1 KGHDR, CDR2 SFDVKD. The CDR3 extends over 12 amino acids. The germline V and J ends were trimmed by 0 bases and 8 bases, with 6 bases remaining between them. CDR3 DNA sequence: TGTGCCACCAGTGATTTGTGGGGCGAAGCTTTCTTT. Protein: CATSDLWGEAFF.

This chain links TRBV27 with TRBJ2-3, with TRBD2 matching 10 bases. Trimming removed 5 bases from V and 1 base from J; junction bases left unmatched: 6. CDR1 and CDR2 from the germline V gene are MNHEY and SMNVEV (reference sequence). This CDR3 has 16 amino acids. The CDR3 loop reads CASSPRGTSGTDTQYF. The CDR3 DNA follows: TGTGCCAGCAGTCCACGGGGGACTAGCGGCACAGATACGCAGTATTTT.

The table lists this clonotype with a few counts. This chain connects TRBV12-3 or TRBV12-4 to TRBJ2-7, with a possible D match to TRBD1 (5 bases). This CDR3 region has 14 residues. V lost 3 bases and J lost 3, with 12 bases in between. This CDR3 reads CASSFLGPDYEQYF. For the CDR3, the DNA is TGTGCCAGCAGTTTCCTGGGGCCAGACTACGAGCAGTACTTC.

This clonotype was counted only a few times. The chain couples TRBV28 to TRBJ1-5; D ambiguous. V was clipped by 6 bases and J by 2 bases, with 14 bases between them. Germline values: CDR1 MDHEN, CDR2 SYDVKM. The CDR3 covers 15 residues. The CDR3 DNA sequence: TGTGCCAGCAGCTTAACCGGGAGTGGCAATCAGCCCCAGCATTTT. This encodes CASSLTGSGNQPQHF. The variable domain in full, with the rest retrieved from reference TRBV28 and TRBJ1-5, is DVKVTQSSRYLVKRTGEKVFLECVQDMDHENMFWYRQDPGLGLRLIYFSYDVKMKEKGDIPEGYSVSREKKERFSLILESASTNQTSMYLCASSLTGSGNQPQHFGDGTRLSIL.

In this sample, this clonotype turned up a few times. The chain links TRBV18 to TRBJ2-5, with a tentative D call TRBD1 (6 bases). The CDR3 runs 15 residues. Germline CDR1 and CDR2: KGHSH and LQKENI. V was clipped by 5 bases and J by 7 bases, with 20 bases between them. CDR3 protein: CASSAAGRGVTTQYF. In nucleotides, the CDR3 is TGTGCCAGCTCAGCCGCCGGCAGGGGTGTGACGACCCAGTACTTC.